The 24 T cell receptor beta chains presented below share a single source sample, sequenced in a study of blood T cell repertoires in COVID-19. Assay used: immunoSEQ multiplex PCR; TCRdb lists only in-frame clones, some missing. The repertoire includes approximately 250,000 clones, about 91% of them detected once, and around 1.2% sits in the top ten. What was sequenced was PBMCs or T cells enriched from blood (not recorded which). These receptors originate from a woman in her thirties or forties with acute COVID-19.

This chain uses TRBV7-2 with TRBJ1-4; possibly TRBD1 for D (6 bases). Trimming removed 3 bases at V and 7 bases at J, with 18 bases between. Germline CDR1 is SGHTA and CDR2 is FQGNSA. This CDR3 contains 16 residues. CDR3 sequence (DNA): TGTGCCAGCAGCTTGGACTCGCCGGGACAAGGTGAAAAACTGTTTTTT. It specifies CASSLDSPGQGEKLFF.

This chain joins TRBV16 and TRBJ1-1; D unresolved. Germline V gene sequence: CDR1 KGHSY, CDR2 FQNENV. Trimming removed 4 bases at V and 0 bases at J, with 6 bases between. CDR3 size: 13 residues. The CDR3: CASSLGLNTEAFF. DNA for the CDR3: TGTGCCAGCAGCCTTGGGCTGAACACTGAAGCTTTCTTT.

CDR3 in DNA: TGTGCCAGCAGCCAAGCCGCATCGGACAGGGAGTTCGCAGATACGCAGTATTTT. This translates into CASSQAASDREFADTQYF. The genes are TRBV3-1 (or the pseudogene TRBV3-2) and TRBJ2-3; 8 nucleotides agree with TRBD1. From germline, CDR1 is LGHDT and CDR2 YNNKEL (reference sequence). J gave up 4 bases and V 1 base, and 13 bases lay outside the gene matches. This CDR3 spans 18 amino acids.

The chain joins TRBV7-2 to TRBJ1-1, with D perhaps TRBD1 (5 bases). This CDR3 has 13 amino acids. Germline V gene lookup returns CDR1 SGHTA and CDR2 FQGNSA. The ends were cut back, 5 bases at V and 3 bases at J, with 10 bases in the middle. The CDR3 DNA reads as TGTGCCAGCAGCCAGGGCCCGGACACTGAAGCTTTCTTT. Protein sequence: CASSQGPDTEAFF.

This chain uses TRBV5-5 with TRBJ1-5; 8 bases line up with TRBD1. Per germline, CDR1 SGHKS and CDR2 YYEKEE (reference sequence). There are 16 residues in the CDR3. V lost 3 bases and J lost 6; bases outside the gene matches: 11. CDR3 DNA: TGTGCCAGCAGCTGGGGAGGACAGGGTGCGGGTCAGCCCCAGCATTTT. Amino acid sequence: CASSWGGQGAGQPQHF.

The V call is TRBV11-2, the J call TRBJ1-3; no reliable D call. The CDR3 runs to 11 residues. The V end was cut by 3 bases, the J end by 7 bases, with 4 bases between. The germline V gene has CDR1 SGHAT and CDR2 FQNNGV. This CDR3 is CASSFMNTIYF. The CDR3 nucleotides read TGTGCCAGCAGCTTTATGAACACCATATATTTT.

The rearrangement links TRBV29-1 to TRBJ1-1, with a weak D call TRBD1 (5 bases). The CDR3 has 14 residues. V lost 1 base and J lost 2, with 11 bases in between. CDR1 and CDR2 (germline): SQVTM, ANQGSEA. CDR3 amino acids: CSVEAGQLNTEAFF. DNA of the CDR3: TGCAGCGTTGAAGCCGGACAACTAAACACTGAAGCTTTCTTT.

This chain joins TRBV7-2 and TRBJ1-6; TRBD1 matches 10 bases. Losses at the gene ends were 3 bases for V and 10 bases for J; bases not matched to a gene: 6. The CDR3 totals 15 residues. Germline V CDR1 and CDR2: SGHTA, FQGNSA. CDR3 DNA: TGTGCCAGCAGCTTCTGGACAGGGGGAAACTCACCCCTCCACTTT. It encodes CASSFWTGGNSPLHF.

The V gene is TRBV24-1, the J gene TRBJ2-1; weak D call: TRBD2 (5 bases). Germline CDR1 KGHDR, CDR2 SFDVKD. V dropped 2 bases and J dropped 8 bases, with 9 bases sitting between them. The CDR3 is 13 amino acids. The CDR3 bases are TGTGCCACCAGTGATTGGGAGTATCATGAGCAGTTCTTC. This translates into CATSDWEYHEQFF.

This clone was counted a single time. The chain combines TRBV29-1 with TRBJ2-1, with 8 bases that match TRBD2. The V gene end was trimmed by 7 bases and the J gene end by 8 bases; junction bases not matched to a gene: 7. CDR3 size: 12 residues. Germline V gene data show CDR1 as SQVTM and CDR2 as ANQGSEA. As DNA, the CDR3 is TGCAGCGCCCGGGGGGGCATCGATGAGCAGTTCTTC. It encodes CSARGGIDEQFF.

V usage is TRBV7-9 and J usage is TRBJ2-2; the match to TRBD2 covers 10 bases. The CDR3 runs 17 residues. Trimming cost V 6 bases and J 6 bases; bases outside gene matches: 13. Germline assignment: CDR1 SEHNR and CDR2 FQNEAQ (reference sequence). This CDR3 is CASSPVITSGTSGELFF. CDR3 nucleotides: TGTGCCAGCAGTCCAGTCATCACTAGCGGGACTTCCGGGGAGCTGTTTTTT.

The V gene is TRBV28, the J gene TRBJ1-5; D might be TRBD1 (5 bases). Per the germline V gene, CDR1 is MDHEN and CDR2 is SYDVKM. CDR3 length: 12 residues. The V end lost 5 bases, the J end lost 6 bases, and 8 bases lay between the germline ends. The CDR3 bases are TGTGCCAGCAGTGTCAGGGTTCAGCCCCAGCATTTT. Amino acids: CASSVRVQPQHF.

This chain uses TRBV19 with TRBJ2-3; D is ambiguous. V was pared by 1 base and J by 1 base, with 9 bases between. The CDR3 sequence is 15 residues long. CDR1 is LNHDA, CDR2 SQIVND, per germline (reference sequence). The CDR3 is CASSIGVQGTDTQYF. CDR3 coding DNA: TGTGCCAGTAGTATAGGTGTCCAGGGCACAGATACGCAGTATTTT.

This clone has just a few counts. The chain joins TRBV7-9 to TRBJ2-1, with D maybe TRBD2 (6 bases). The CDR3 totals 13 residues. Looked up from germline, CDR1 is SEHNR and CDR2 is FQNEAQ (reference sequence). The V and J ends lost 2 bases and 8 bases respectively, with 10 bases between them. The CDR3 sequence is CASSLMASDEQFF. The CDR3 DNA sequence: TGTGCCAGCAGCTTAATGGCTAGCGATGAGCAGTTCTTC.

The J gene is TRBJ2-7, the V gene TRBV9; 7 bases are a match to TRBD2. V dropped 0 bases and J dropped 3; count of bases not matched to a gene: 6. The CDR3 has 15 residues. CDR1 is SGDLS and CDR2 is YYNGEE in the germline V gene. The CDR3 reads CASSVDPSGYYEQYF. CDR3 in DNA: TGTGCCAGCAGCGTAGACCCTAGCGGCTACTACGAGCAGTACTTC.

V is TRBV5-1 and J is TRBJ2-5, with D possibly TRBD2 on 6 matching bases. V was clipped by 7 bases and J by 0 bases, with 13 bases between them. The CDR3 runs 14 residues. CDR1 and CDR2 from the germline V gene are SGHRS and YFSETQ. The chain's CDR3 is CASHIGGYQETQYF. CDR3 DNA: TGCGCCAGCCATATTGGAGGGTACCAAGAGACCCAGTACTTC.

This chain connects TRBV24-1 to TRBJ2-1; D is undetermined. CDR1 KGHDR and CDR2 SFDVKD come from the germline V gene. The CDR3 is 13 amino acids. The V and J ends lost 0 bases and 12 bases respectively, with 11 bases between them. CDR3 DNA sequence: TGTGCCACCAGTGATTTGGTGCGATTTGGGCAGTTCTTC. It translates to CATSDLVRFGQFF.

The chain joins TRBV27 to TRBJ2-2, with 9 bases fitting TRBD1. The CDR3 has 15 residues. CDR1 MNHEY and CDR2 SMNVEV come from the germline V gene (reference sequence). With 6 bases clipped from V and 2 bases from J, the junction kept 4 bases outside the gene matches. The CDR3 bases are TGTGCCAGCAGCCCGGACAGGGGAAACACCGGGGAGCTGTTTTTT. As protein: CASSPDRGNTGELFF.

The chain employs TRBV5-5 and TRBJ2-2; 11 nucleotides agree with TRBD2. CDR1 and CDR2 (germline): SGHKS, YYEKEE (reference sequence). Trimming cost V 2 bases and J 5 bases; bases outside gene matches: 8. The CDR3 runs 17 residues. CDR3 loop: CASSLGLTSGVTGELFF. The CDR3 nucleotides read TGTGCCAGCAGCTTAGGGCTGACTAGCGGGGTAACCGGGGAGCTGTTTTTT.

The chain links TRBV4-3 to TRBJ2-6; perhaps TRBD2 as D (6 bases). CDR3 size: 16 residues. The germline gives CDR1 LGHNA, CDR2 YSLEER. V lost 0 bases and J lost 2, with 8 bases in between. In nucleotides, the CDR3 is TGCGCCAGCAGCCAAGATTGGGGGGCTGGGGCCAACGTCCTGACTTTC. Its protein is CASSQDWGAGANVLTF.

The rearrangement links TRBV11-3 to TRBJ2-1; 7 bases are a match to TRBD2. This CDR3 has 15 residues. The germline gives CDR1 SGHNT, CDR2 YENEEA. Losses at the gene ends were 3 bases for V and 3 bases for J; bases not matched to a gene: 5. The CDR3 protein is CASSFLADNYNEQFF. DNA of the CDR3: TGTGCCAGCAGCTTCCTAGCGGACAACTACAATGAGCAGTTCTTC.

This chain joins TRBV4-3 and TRBJ2-7, with 7 bases that match TRBD2. The CDR3 is 16 amino acids. Germline CDR1 and CDR2: LGHNA and YSLEER. V lost 0 bases, J lost 1 base, and 6 bases stayed unmatched. The CDR3 coding sequence is TGCGCCAGCAGCCAAGATACGCCTAGCGGTTCCTACGAGCAGTACGTC. Translating it yields CASSQDTPSGSYEQYV.

The V call is TRBV19, the J call TRBJ2-5, with 7 bases lining up with TRBD1. V trimming: 1 base; J trimming: 7 bases; junction bases outside the gene matches: 12. Looked up from germline, CDR1 is LNHDA and CDR2 is SQIVND (reference sequence). The CDR3 is made up of 16 amino acids. DNA of the CDR3: TGTGCCAGTAGTATAGGGAATAAACAGGGGATGGCGACCCAGTACTTC. This translates into CASSIGNKQGMATQYF.

The chain employs TRBV19 and TRBJ2-4; 12 positions agree with TRBD2. The CDR3 is 17 residues long. Germline loops: CDR1 LNHDA, CDR2 SQIVND (reference sequence). Trimming at V came to 6 bases and at J to 1 base, leaving 7 bases not matched to a gene. CDR3 loop: CASSSSGRGFAKNIQYF. The CDR3 DNA reads as TGTGCCAGTAGCTCTAGCGGGAGGGGTTTTGCCAAAAACATTCAGTACTTC.